This T cell receptor (beta chain) was sequenced in a study of cytomegalovirus exposure and HLA in healthy donors. On this clone: Its specificity is not known.

Findings and limits, study-wide: In a later analysis, specific HLA alleles were associated with 15,000 to 20,000 TCR beta sequences at a 0.05 false discovery rate.

Primers for the PCR totalled 60 Vbeta and 13 Jbeta. Repertoires were generated with immunoSEQ multiplex PCR, while TCRdb's copy carries only in-frame clones and drops some. In the table there are about 150,000 clones, around 80% of which are singletons. The CDR3 extends over 15 amino acids. CDR1 is LNHDA and CDR2 is SQIVND in the germline V gene (reference sequence). V lost 3 bases to trimming and J lost 2 bases; unmatched junction nucleotides: 4. The source material was PBMCs. The receptor comes from a male donor in good health and CMV-seropositive. V gene TRBV19 combines with J gene TRBJ1-3; 7 bases fit TRBD1. This chain's CDR3 is CASSIGQVAGNTIYF. In DNA, the CDR3 is TGTGCCAGTAGTATCGGACAGGTCGCTGGAAACACCATATATTTT.